A single sample gave rise to the 28 T cell receptor beta chains below, sequenced in a study of T cell repertoires in aging, cancer and after chemotherapy. Multiplex touch-down PCR with TRB-A/B primers amplified rearranged V-D-J TRB sequences. TCRdb analysed the multiplex PCR reads with MiXCR anew, one entry per CDR3 protein. The table lists over a thousand distinct CDR3 sequences, under 30% of them singletons. TCR beta rearrangements were amplified from peripheral blood genomic DNA. Sequencing was performed on blood. The receptor source for this set is a human donor with a blood cancer.

This clonotype is deemed large (0.1 to 1%). The CDR3 loop reads CSVSDPGTGELFF. CDR3 DNA sequence: TGCAGCGTTTCGGACCCAGGAACCGGGGAGCTGTTTTTT. This chain uses TRBV29-1 with TRBJ2-2; D is uncertain. This CDR3 is 13 amino acids long. Looked up from germline, CDR1 is SQVTM and CDR2 is ANQGSEA. Trimming took 5 bases from V and 5 from J, leaving 12 bases between them.

This clonotype is large by share. The J gene is TRBJ1-2, the V gene TRBV6-6; D may be TRBD1 (5 bases). Per the germline V gene, CDR1 is MNHNY and CDR2 is SVGAGI (reference sequence). V was trimmed by 0 bases and J by 1 base, leaving 15 bases between them. The CDR3 is 17 amino acids. CDR3 sequence: CASSYSRGEGVNYGYTF. The CDR3 nucleotides read TGTGCCAGCAGTTACTCGCGGGGAGAAGGGGTTAACTATGGCTACACCTTC.

A few counts support this clonotype. The chain is built from TRBV20-1 and TRBJ2-1; D is possibly TRBD2 (6 bases). CDR1 is DFQATT, CDR2 SNEGSKA, per germline (reference sequence). This CDR3 spans 14 amino acids. The DNA for the CDR3 is TGCAGCGGCGTGGGGGGAGTTTTGGAGAATGAGCAGTTCTTC. Protein product: CSGVGGVLENEQFF.

This clonotype was seen only once. The chain recombines TRBV4-1 with TRBJ2-5; D ambiguous. The CDR3 has 15 residues. From germline, CDR1 is MGHRA and CDR2 YSYEKL. Trimming left V 4 bases short and J 2 bases short, with 14 bases between. CDR3 DNA sequence: TGCGCCAGCAGCCCCTCCCCAAGGCCTCAAGAGACCCAGTACTTC. Its protein is CASSPSPRPQETQYF.

In its sample, this clonotype ranks as large. The V and J genes are TRBV10-3 and TRBJ2-3; D assignment may be TRBD1 or TRBD2 (5 bases each). Germline CDR1 and CDR2: ENHRY and SYGVKD. The CDR3 runs to 13 residues. Trimming removed 6 bases at V and 3 bases at J, with 10 bases between. CDR3 sequence: CAISRETTDTQYF. The CDR3 nucleotides read TGTGCCATCAGCAGGGAGACAACAGATACGCAGTATTTT.

Of note for this clonotype: A read error is possible here, since a much larger clone lies one base away. V gene TRBV4-3 combines with J gene TRBJ2-7; D call uncertain. The germline V gene has CDR1 LGHNA and CDR2 YSLEER. The CDR3 sequence is 13 residues long. V lost 2 bases, J lost 4 bases, and 9 bases lay in between. The CDR3 DNA follows: TGCGCCAGCAGCCAAACTATAGAGTACGAGCAGTACTTC. Its translation: CASSQTIEYEQYF.

With regard to this clonotype: A clone one base away is much larger, so this may be a read error. This chain joins TRBV6-2 or TRBV6-3 and TRBJ2-7; either TRBD1 or TRBD2 may fit D (5 bases each). CDR1 MNHEY and CDR2 SVGEGT come from the germline V gene. The CDR3 contains 18 residues. This chain's CDR3 is CSSSYYLGKLRGRDEQYF. The CDR3 DNA is TGTTCCAGCAGTTATTATCTCGGGAAGCTAAGGGGTCGGGACGAGCAGTACTTC.

This clonotype is judged large. The gene calls are TRBV12-3 or TRBV12-4 and TRBJ2-3; 7 bases fit TRBD1. This CDR3 has 12 amino acids. V lost 7 bases and J lost 7; bases outside the gene matches: 5. CDR3 nucleotide sequence: TGTGCCAGCAACACAGGGGTAAATACGCAGTATTTT. Amino acids: CASNTGVNTQYF.

This clonotype occurred a few times. At one end the junction does not follow the germline gene, possibly because of a read error. The V call is TRBV5-6, the J call TRBJ2-2; a possible D gene is TRBD2 (5 bases). The CDR3 length is 14 residues. CDR1 is SGHDT, CDR2 YYEEEE, per germline. CDR3 DNA: TGCGCCAGCAGCTTCACAACTAGGACCGGGGAGCTGTTTTTT. This sequence encodes CASSFTTRTGELFF.

By sample share, this clonotype is large. The chain recombines TRBV5-6 with TRBJ2-7; tentatively, D is TRBD2 (6 bases). The CDR3 is made up of 13 amino acids. The germline CDR1 and CDR2 sequences are SGHDT and YYEEEE. Trimming removed 4 bases at V and 1 base at J, with 9 bases between. Written as DNA, the CDR3 is TGTGCCAGCAGCGGCGGGATTTCCTACGAGCAGTACTTC. Translation gives CASSGGISYEQYF. Complete variable domain (other parts from reference TRBV5-6 and TRBJ2-7): DAGVTQSPTHLIKTRGQQVTLRCSPKSGHDTVSWYQQALGQGPQFIFQYYEEEERQRGNFPDRFSGHQFPNYSSELNVNALLLGDSALYLCASSGGISYEQYFGPGTRLTVT.

This clonotype is large in the sample. This chain uses TRBV6-5 with TRBJ2-7, with 11 nucleotides matching TRBD1. The CDR3 contains 12 residues. CDR1 is MNHEY, CDR2 SVGAGI, per germline. V shed 8 bases, J shed 6 bases, and the junction held 3 bases outside the gene matches. CDR3 nucleotide sequence: TGTGCCAGCTCCGGGACAGGGGGCGAGCAGTACTTC. This sequence encodes CASSGTGGEQYF.

By share of the sample, this clonotype is large. The CDR3 DNA reads as TGTGCCAGCAGAACGAGAAACATTCAGTACTTC. Translation: CASRTRNIQYF. The chain is built from TRBV6-6 and TRBJ2-4; D unresolved. This CDR3 is 11 amino acids long. Germline-derived CDR1 and CDR2 are MNHNY and SVGAGI (reference sequence). Trimming took off 6 bases at V and 6 bases at J, with 6 bases between the two ends.

Turning to this clonotype: An end of the junction does not agree with germline; a read error may underlie this. The chain combines TRBV5-6 with TRBJ1-1, with D unclear. This CDR3 contains 12 residues. Germline V CDR1 and CDR2: SGHDT, YYEEEE. This chain's CDR3 is CASSLVDTEAFF. In DNA, the CDR3 is TGCGCCAGCAGCTTGGTGGACACTGAAGCTTTCTTT.

This chain joins TRBV4-3 and TRBJ1-2; unclear D gene. Trimming removed 0 bases at V and 8 bases at J, with 19 bases between. From germline, CDR1 is LGHNA and CDR2 YSLEER. The CDR3 has 16 amino acids. The CDR3 loop is CASSQEFGQIYGGYTF. The CDR3 DNA sequence: TGCGCCAGCAGCCAAGAGTTCGGGCAGATATATGGAGGCTACACCTTC.

This clonotype qualifies as medium-sized. The V call is TRBV27, the J call TRBJ1-2, with D possibly being TRBD1 (5 bases). V was shortened by 2 bases and J by 8 bases, with 18 bases between the two germline ends. Germline loops: CDR1 MNHEY, CDR2 SMNVEV (reference sequence). CDR3 size: 15 residues. CDR3 nucleotide sequence: TGTGCCAGCAGTTTAACCCAGGGAAGACTTGGAGGCTACACCTTC. Its protein is CASSLTQGRLGGYTF.

This clonotype came up a few times. The J gene is TRBJ1-5, the V gene TRBV7-9; the match to TRBD1 covers 7 bases. The CDR3 runs 14 residues. From germline, CDR1 is SEHNR and CDR2 FQNEAQ (reference sequence). The V segment lost 5 bases and the J segment 5 bases; nucleotides outside the gene matches: 6. This CDR3 is CASSPQGSYQPQHF. CDR3 coding DNA: TGTGCCAGCAGCCCACAGGGGTCCTATCAGCCCCAGCATTTT.

This clonotype was counted between two and nine times. V and J are TRBV7-9 and TRBJ1-1, with no clear D. CDR1 and CDR2 from the germline V gene are SEHNR and FQNEAQ (reference sequence). Trimming pared 6 bases from V and 1 base from J, leaving 9 bases between. This CDR3 comprises 13 residues. CDR3 region: CASRISANTEAFF. CDR3 nucleotide sequence: TGTGCCAGCAGAATAAGTGCGAACACTGAAGCTTTCTTT.

This clonotype appeared a few times. The chain recombines TRBV20-1 with TRBJ2-1; 13 bases line up with TRBD2. Germline CDR1 and CDR2: DFQATT and SNEGSKA (reference sequence). V gave up 1 base and J gave up 0 bases; unmatched junction bases: 9. The CDR3 is 19 amino acids. The CDR3 nucleotides are TGCAGTGCTAGAGTTTTCGGGACTAGCGGGACGAGCTCCTACAATGAGCAGTTCTTC. This codes for CSARVFGTSGTSSYNEQFF.

By its share, this clonotype is medium-sized (0.01 to 0.1%). This rearrangement joins TRBV4-3 to TRBJ2-1; 9 bases map to TRBD1. The CDR3 runs to 18 residues. Per germline, CDR1 LGHNA and CDR2 YSLEER. V was pared by 0 bases and J by 0 bases, with 6 bases of the junction left unmatched. The CDR3 loop reads CASSQDGTGTPSYNEQFF. The DNA for the CDR3 is TGCGCCAGCAGCCAAGATGGGACAGGGACCCCCTCCTACAATGAGCAGTTCTTC.

By frequency in the sample, this clonotype is large. The chain carries TRBV12-3 or TRBV12-4 and TRBJ2-3; the D gene is possibly TRBD2 (6 bases). The CDR3 runs to 18 residues. V shed 4 bases and J shed 0 bases, with 20 bases lying between them. The CDR3 is CASSSGGALLFSTDTQYF. CDR3 bases: TGTGCCAGCAGTTCTGGCGGGGCACTCCTCTTTAGCACAGATACGCAGTATTTT.

To note about this clonotype: This could be a read error, since a much larger clone is one nucleotide away. In DNA, the CDR3 is TGTGCCAGCAGCGTGGGGGTTTTCGCCCAGTACTTC. Residues: CASSVGVFAQYF. The gene calls are TRBV7-9 and TRBJ2-5; D is possibly TRBD1 or TRBD2 (5 bases each). Trimming pared 5 bases from V and 9 bases from J, leaving 13 bases between. CDR1 and CDR2 (germline): SEHNR, FQNEAQ (reference sequence). The CDR3 is made up of 12 amino acids.

This clonotype was recorded once. This chain uses TRBV7-6 with TRBJ2-7, with 9 bases that match TRBD1. The CDR3 has 15 residues. CDR1 and CDR2 from the germline V gene are SGHVS and FNYEAQ. V gave up 1 base and J gave up 7 bases; unmatched junction bases: 8. In DNA form, the CDR3 reads TGTGCCAGCAGCTTAGGACAGGGGGGGCCCGGGGAGCAGTACTTC. Translation: CASSLGQGGPGEQYF.

This clonotype is deemed medium-sized. The chain has TRBV5-4 and TRBJ1-1, with D uncertain. Trimming left V 3 bases short and J 6 bases short, with 15 bases between. The CDR3 extends over 14 amino acids. Germline CDR1 is SGHNT and CDR2 is YYREEE (reference sequence). The CDR3 loop reads CASSSESGKAEAFF. CDR3 bases: TGTGCCAGCAGCTCGGAGTCGGGGAAGGCTGAAGCTTTCTTT.

Judged by abundance, this clonotype is medium-sized. The rearrangement joins TRBV5-6 to TRBJ2-2; perhaps TRBD2 as D (6 bases). The CDR3 is 16 amino acids. V gave up 4 bases and J gave up 2 bases, with 15 bases separating them. CDR1 SGHDT and CDR2 YYEEEE come from the germline V gene. CDR3 protein: CASSPPGLKNTGELFF. CDR3 in DNA: TGTGCCAGCAGCCCTCCGGGACTCAAAAACACCGGGGAGCTGTTTTTT.

V is TRBV28 and J is TRBJ1-1; 8 nucleotides line up with TRBD1. The trim removed 2 bases at V and 1 base at J, leaving 9 bases unmatched. This CDR3 region has 17 residues. Germline loops: CDR1 MDHEN, CDR2 SYDVKM. This CDR3 is CASSLDFRDRPNTEAFF. Written as DNA, the CDR3 is TGTGCCAGCAGTTTAGATTTCCGGGACAGGCCGAACACTGAAGCTTTCTTT.

In its sample, this clonotype is medium-sized. V gene TRBV19 combines with J gene TRBJ2-3; 9 bases map to TRBD2. Germline V gene data show CDR1 as LNHDA and CDR2 as SQIVND (reference sequence). The CDR3 has 17 residues. The ends lost 3 bases at V and 7 bases at J; junction bases unmatched: 14. In nucleotides, the CDR3 is TGTGCCAGTAGTATTAGCGGTCGGGGCGGGGGGGTATATACGCAGTATTTT. Protein: CASSISGRGGGVYTQYF.

Turning to this clonotype: One junction end does not reproduce the germline sequence, and a read error may be involved. The chain recombines TRBV5-6 with TRBJ2-1; 11 bases agree with TRBD2. CDR1 and CDR2 (germline): SGHDT, YYEEEE. The CDR3 is 16 amino acids. CDR3 protein: CASSLGLAVTYNEQFF. In nucleotides, the CDR3 is TGCGCCAGCAGCTTGGGACTAGCGGTTACCTACAATGAGCAGTTCTTC.

This chain uses TRBV9 with TRBJ2-7; 7 bases fit TRBD1. The V and J ends lost 0 bases and 0 bases, in that order; junction bases with no gene match: 3. In germline, CDR1 is SGDLS, CDR2 YYNGEE. The length of the CDR3 is 15 residues. The CDR3 region is CASSVAAGGSYEQYF. CDR3 sequence (DNA): TGTGCCAGCAGCGTAGCCGCAGGGGGCTCCTACGAGCAGTACTTC.